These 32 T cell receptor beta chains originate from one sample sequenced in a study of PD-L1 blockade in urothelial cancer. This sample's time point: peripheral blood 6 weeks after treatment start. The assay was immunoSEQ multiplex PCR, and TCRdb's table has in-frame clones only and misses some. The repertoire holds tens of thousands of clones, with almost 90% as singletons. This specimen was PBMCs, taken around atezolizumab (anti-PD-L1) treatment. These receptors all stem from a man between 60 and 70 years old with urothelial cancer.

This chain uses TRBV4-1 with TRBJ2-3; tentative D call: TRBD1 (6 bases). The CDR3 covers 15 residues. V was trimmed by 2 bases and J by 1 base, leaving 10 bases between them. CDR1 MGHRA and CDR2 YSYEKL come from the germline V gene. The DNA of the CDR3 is TGCGCCAGCAGCCAACCAGGGGTTGGCACAGATACGCAGTATTTT. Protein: CASSQPGVGTDTQYF.

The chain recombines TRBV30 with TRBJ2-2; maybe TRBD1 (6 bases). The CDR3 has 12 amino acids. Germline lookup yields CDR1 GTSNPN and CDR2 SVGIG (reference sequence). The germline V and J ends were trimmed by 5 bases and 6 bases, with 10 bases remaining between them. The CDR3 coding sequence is TGTGCCTGGGGGACACCCCCCGGGGAGCTGTTTTTT. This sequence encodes CAWGTPPGELFF.

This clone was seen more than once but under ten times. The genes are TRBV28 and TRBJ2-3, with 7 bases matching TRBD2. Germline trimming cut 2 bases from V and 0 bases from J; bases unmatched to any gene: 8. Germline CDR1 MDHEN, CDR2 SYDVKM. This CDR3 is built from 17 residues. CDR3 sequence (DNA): TGTGCCAGCAGTTTACGACTTGGGGAGGGCAGCACAGATACGCAGTATTTT. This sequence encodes CASSLRLGEGSTDTQYF.

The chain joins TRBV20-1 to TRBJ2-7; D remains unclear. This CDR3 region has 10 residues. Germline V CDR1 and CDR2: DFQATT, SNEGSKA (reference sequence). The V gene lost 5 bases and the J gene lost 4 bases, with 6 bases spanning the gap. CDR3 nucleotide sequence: TGCAGTGCTCCTTTATACGAGCAGTACTTC. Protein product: CSAPLYEQYF.

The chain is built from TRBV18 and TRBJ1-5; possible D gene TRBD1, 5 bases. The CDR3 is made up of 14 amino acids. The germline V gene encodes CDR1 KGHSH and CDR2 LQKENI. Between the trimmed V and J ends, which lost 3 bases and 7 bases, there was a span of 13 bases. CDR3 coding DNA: TGTGCCAGCTCACCGGGGGAGGGAGGCCAGCCCCAGCATTTT. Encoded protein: CASSPGEGGQPQHF.

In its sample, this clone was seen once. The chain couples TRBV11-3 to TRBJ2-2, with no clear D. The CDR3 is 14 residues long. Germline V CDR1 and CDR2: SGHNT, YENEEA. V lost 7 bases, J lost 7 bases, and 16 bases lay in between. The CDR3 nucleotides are TGTGCCAGCATCCCTTTTCCCTCGAGCGGGGAGCTGTTTTTT. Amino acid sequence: CASIPFPSSGELFF.

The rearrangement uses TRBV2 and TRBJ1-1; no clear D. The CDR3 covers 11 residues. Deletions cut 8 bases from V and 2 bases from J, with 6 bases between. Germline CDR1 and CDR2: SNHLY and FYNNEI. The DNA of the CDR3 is TGTGCCAGCCTAGAAAACACTGAAGCTTTCTTT. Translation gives CASLENTEAFF. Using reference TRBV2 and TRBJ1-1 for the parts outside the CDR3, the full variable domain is EPEVTQTPSHQVTQMGQEVILRCVPISNHLYFYWYRQILGQKVEFLVSFYNNEISEKSEIFDDQFSVERPDGSNFTLKIRSTKLEDSAMYFCASLENTEAFFGQGTRLTVV.

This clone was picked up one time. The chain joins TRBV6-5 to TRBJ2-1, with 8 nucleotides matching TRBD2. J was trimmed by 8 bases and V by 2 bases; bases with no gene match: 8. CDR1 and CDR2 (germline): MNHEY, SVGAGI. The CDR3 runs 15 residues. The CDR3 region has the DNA TGTGCCAGCAGTTACGGTTCCGGGAGGGGCCATGAGCAGTTCTTC. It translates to CASSYGSGRGHEQFF.

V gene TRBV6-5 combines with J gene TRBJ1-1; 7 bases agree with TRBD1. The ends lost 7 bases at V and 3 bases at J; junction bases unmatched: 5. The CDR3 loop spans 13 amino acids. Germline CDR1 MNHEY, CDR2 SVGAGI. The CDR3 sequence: CASTRDRHTEAFF. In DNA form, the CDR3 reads TGTGCCAGCACCCGGGACAGACACACTGAAGCTTTCTTT.

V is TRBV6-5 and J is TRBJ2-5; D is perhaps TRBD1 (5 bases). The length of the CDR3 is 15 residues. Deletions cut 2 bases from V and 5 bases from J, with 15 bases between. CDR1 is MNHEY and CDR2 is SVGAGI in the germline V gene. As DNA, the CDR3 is TGTGCCAGCAGTTACAAGGCAGCGTGGGGCGAGACCCAGTACTTC. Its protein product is CASSYKAAWGETQYF.

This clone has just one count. CDR3 nucleotide sequence: TGTGCCACCTCACGGGACAGGGAGTCGCGGGGCTCTGGAAACACCATATATTTT. Encoded protein: CATSRDRESRGSGNTIYF. This chain joins TRBV10-3 and TRBJ1-3, with TRBD1 matching over 9 bases. The germline gives CDR1 ENHRY, CDR2 SYGVKD. This CDR3 has 18 residues. The V segment lost 10 bases and the J segment 0 bases; nucleotides outside the gene matches: 16.

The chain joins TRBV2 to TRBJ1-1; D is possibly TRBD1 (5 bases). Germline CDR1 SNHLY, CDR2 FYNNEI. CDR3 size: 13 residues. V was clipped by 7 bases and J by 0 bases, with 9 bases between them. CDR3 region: CASNQGVNTEAFF. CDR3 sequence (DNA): TGTGCCAGCAATCAGGGCGTGAACACTGAAGCTTTCTTT.

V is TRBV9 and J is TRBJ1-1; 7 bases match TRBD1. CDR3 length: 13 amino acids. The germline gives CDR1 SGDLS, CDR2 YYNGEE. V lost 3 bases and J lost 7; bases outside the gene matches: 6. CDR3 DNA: TGTGCCAGCAGCGAACAGGGGTGGGGTGAAGCTTTCTTT. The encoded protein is CASSEQGWGEAFF.

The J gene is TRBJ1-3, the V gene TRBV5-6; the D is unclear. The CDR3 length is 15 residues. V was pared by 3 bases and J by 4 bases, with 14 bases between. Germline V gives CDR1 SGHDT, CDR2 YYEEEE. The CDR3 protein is CASSSVGFQGNTIYF. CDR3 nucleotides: TGTGCCAGCAGCTCCGTCGGGTTTCAAGGAAACACCATATATTTT.

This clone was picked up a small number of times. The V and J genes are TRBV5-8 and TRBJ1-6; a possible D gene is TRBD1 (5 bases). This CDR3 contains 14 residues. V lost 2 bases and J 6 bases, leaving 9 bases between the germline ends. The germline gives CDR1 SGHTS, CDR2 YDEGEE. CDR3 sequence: CASSFTGSNSPLHF. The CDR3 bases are TGTGCCAGCAGCTTTACAGGTTCTAATTCACCCCTCCACTTT. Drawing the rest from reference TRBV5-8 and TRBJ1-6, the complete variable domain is EAGVTQSPTHLIKTRGQQATLRCSPISGHTSVYWYQQALGLGLQFLLWYDEGEERNRGNFPPRFSGRQFPNYSSELNVNALELEDSALYLCASSFTGSNSPLHFGNGTRLTVT.

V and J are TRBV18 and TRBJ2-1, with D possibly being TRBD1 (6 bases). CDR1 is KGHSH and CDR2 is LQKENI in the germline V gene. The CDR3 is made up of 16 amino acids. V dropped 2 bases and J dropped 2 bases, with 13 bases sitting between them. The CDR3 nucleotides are TGTGCCAGCTCACCAAACCTCGGGACACCCTACAATGAGCAGTTCTTC. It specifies CASSPNLGTPYNEQFF.

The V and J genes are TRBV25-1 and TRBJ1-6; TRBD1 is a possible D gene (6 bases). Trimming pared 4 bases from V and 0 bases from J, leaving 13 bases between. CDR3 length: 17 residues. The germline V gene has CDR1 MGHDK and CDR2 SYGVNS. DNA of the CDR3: TGTGCCAGCAGTGCCAGGGGAATCACCTCCTATAATTCACCCCTCCACTTT. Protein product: CASSARGITSYNSPLHF.

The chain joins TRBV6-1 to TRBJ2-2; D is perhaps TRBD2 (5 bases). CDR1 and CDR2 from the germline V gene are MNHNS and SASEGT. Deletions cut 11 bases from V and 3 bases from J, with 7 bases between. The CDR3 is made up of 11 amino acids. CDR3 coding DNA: TGTGCCGAGGGAGACACCGGGGAGCTGTTTTTT. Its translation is CAEGDTGELFF.

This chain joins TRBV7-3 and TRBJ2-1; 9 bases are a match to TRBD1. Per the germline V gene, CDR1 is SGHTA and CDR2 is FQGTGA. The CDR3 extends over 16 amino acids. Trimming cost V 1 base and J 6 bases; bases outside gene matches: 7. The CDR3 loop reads CASSLIGTGYFNEQFF. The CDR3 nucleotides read TGTGCCAGCAGCTTAATTGGGACAGGGTATTTCAATGAGCAGTTCTTC.

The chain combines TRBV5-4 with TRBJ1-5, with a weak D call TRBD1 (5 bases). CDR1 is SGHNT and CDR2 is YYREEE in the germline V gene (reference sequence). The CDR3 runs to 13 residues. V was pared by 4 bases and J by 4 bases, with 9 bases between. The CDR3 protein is CASSPGGNQPQHF. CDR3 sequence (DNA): TGTGCCAGCAGCCCGGGGGGGAATCAGCCCCAGCATTTT.

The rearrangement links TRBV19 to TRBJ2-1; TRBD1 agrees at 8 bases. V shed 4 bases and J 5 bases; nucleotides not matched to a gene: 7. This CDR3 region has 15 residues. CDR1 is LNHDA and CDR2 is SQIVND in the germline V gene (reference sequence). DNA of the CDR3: TGTGCCAGTAGTACCGGACAGGGACCCAACAATGAGCAGTTCTTC. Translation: CASSTGQGPNNEQFF.

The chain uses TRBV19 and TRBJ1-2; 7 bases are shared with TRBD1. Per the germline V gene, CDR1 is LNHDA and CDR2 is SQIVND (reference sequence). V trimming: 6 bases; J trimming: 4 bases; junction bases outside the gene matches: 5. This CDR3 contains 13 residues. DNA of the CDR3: TGTGCCAGTAGCTTCGGGACAGCCTATGGCTACACCTTC. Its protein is CASSFGTAYGYTF.

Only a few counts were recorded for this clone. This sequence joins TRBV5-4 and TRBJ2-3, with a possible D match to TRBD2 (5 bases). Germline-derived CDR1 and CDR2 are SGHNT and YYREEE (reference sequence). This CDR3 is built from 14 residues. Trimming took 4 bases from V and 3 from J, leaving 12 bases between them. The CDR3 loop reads CASSPWAGTDTQYF. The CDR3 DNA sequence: TGTGCCAGCAGCCCCTGGGCGGGTACAGATACGCAGTATTTT.

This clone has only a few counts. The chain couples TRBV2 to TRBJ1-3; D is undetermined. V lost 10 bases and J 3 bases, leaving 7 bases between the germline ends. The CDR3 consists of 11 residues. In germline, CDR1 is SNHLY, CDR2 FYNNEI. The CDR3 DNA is TGTGCCACCGAGAGTGGAAACACCATATATTTT. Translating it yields CATESGNTIYF.

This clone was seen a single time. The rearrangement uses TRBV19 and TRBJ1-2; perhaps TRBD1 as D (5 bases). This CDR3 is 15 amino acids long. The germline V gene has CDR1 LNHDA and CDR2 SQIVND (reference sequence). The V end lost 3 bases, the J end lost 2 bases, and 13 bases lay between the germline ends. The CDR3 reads CASSIQQGRNYGYTF. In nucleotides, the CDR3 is TGTGCCAGTAGTATCCAGCAGGGTCGAAACTATGGCTACACCTTC.

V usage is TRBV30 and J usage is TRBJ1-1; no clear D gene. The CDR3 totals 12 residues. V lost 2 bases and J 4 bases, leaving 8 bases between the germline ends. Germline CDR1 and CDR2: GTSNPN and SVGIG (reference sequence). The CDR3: CAWSREVTEAFF. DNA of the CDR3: TGTGCCTGGAGTAGGGAGGTCACTGAAGCTTTCTTT.

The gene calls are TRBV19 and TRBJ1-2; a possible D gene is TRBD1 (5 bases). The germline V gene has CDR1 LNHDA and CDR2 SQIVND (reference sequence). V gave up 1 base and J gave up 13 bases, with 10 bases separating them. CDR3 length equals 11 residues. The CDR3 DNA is TGTGCCAGTAGTATAGGGGGCAGTTCCACCTTC. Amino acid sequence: CASSIGGSSTF.

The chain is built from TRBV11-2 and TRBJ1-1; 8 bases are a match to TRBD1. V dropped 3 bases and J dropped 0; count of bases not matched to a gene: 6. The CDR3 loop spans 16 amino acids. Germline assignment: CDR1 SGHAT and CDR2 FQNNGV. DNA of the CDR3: TGTGCCAGCAGCTTGAGGACAGGGAGGATGAACACTGAAGCTTTCTTT. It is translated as CASSLRTGRMNTEAFF. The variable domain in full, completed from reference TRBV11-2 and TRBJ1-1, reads EAGVAQSPRYKIIEKRQSVAFWCNPISGHATLYWYQQILGQGPKLLIQFQNNGVVDDSQLPKDRFSAERLKGVDSTLKIQPAKLEDSAVYLCASSLRTGRMNTEAFFGQGTRLTVV.

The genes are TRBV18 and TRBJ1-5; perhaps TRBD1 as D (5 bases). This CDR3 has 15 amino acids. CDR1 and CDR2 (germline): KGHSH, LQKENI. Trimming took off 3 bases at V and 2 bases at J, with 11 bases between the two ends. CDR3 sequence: CASSPIRAGNQPQHF. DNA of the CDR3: TGTGCCAGCTCACCTATCAGGGCGGGCAATCAGCCCCAGCATTTT.

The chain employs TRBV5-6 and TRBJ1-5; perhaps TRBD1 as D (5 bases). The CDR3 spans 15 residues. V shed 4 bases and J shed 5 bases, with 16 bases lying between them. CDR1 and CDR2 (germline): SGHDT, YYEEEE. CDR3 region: CASSRRGIGDQPQHF. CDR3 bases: TGTGCCAGCAGCCGACGGGGGATAGGGGATCAGCCCCAGCATTTT.

CDR3 nucleotides: TGTGCCAGCAGCCAACACGGGGGACAGGGTTCCTCCGCTGGAAACACCATATATTTT. Its protein is CASSQHGGQGSSAGNTIYF. This chain joins TRBV4-2 and TRBJ1-3; 9 bases agree with TRBD1. Unmatched junction bases numbered 13, after V lost 2 bases and J lost 2 bases. CDR3 size: 19 residues. In germline, CDR1 is LGHNA, CDR2 YNFKEQ.

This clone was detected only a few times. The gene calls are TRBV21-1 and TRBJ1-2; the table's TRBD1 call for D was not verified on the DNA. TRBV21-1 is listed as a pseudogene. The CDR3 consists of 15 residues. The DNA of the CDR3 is TGTGCCAGCAGCCCTCAGACGACAGGGACATATGGCTACACCTTC. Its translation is CASSPQTTGTYGYTF.